The rows below give T cell receptor beta chains drawn from one sample of a study of cytomegalovirus exposure and HLA in healthy donors. Method: immunoSEQ multiplex PCR; TCRdb's copy keeps in-frame clones and lacks some. The table lists about 170,000 clones, roughly 80% of them singletons. The sequenced material came from PBMCs. These receptors came from a woman between 18 and 29 years old in good health and CMV-seronegative. Each CDR3 is given with its conserved first and last residue. A D gene is named only where the DNA matches it firmly. Rows give clone size only sometimes, using once, few, many, or a class for an expanded clone.

v_call: TRBV11-3
d_call: -
clone_size: -
j_call: TRBJ1-4
cdr3_aa: CASSQRTASGNEKLFF
cdr3_nt: TGTGCCAGCAGCCAACGGACAGCCTCGGGTAATGAAAAACTGTTTTTT

v_call: TRBV6-5
d_call: -
clone_size: -
j_call: TRBJ2-7
cdr3_aa: CASSYAIRGASYEQYF
cdr3_nt: TGTGCCAGCAGTTACGCGATTCGGGGGGCCTCCTACGAGCAGTACTTC

v_call: TRBV18
d_call: -
clone_size: once
j_call: TRBJ1-1
cdr3_aa: CASSPRAFGFDTEAFF
cdr3_nt: TGTGCCAGCTCACCACGGGCATTCGGTTTTGACACTGAAGCTTTCTTT

v_call: TRBV11-3
d_call: TRBD2
clone_size: -
j_call: TRBJ2-1
cdr3_aa: CASSPRPSGANEQFF
cdr3_nt: TGTGCCAGCAGCCCGAGGCCTAGCGGGGCAAATGAGCAGTTCTTC

v_call: TRBV20-1
d_call: -
clone_size: -
j_call: TRBJ2-7
cdr3_aa: CSATTGLEQYF
cdr3_nt: TGCAGTGCTACCACAGGTCTGGAGCAGTACTTC

v_call: TRBV4-2
d_call: TRBD2
clone_size: -
j_call: TRBJ2-1
cdr3_aa: CASSQDSSGTYNEQFF
cdr3_nt: TGTGCCAGCAGCCAAGATTCTAGCGGGACCTACAATGAGCAGTTCTTC

v_call: TRBV12-5
d_call: -
clone_size: -
j_call: TRBJ2-3
cdr3_aa: CASGLPPPGTDTQYF
cdr3_nt: TGTGCTAGTGGTTTGCCCCCCCCGGGCACAGATACGCAGTATTTT

v_call: TRBV7-9
d_call: -
clone_size: -
j_call: TRBJ2-2
cdr3_aa: CASSPPGGTSTGELFF
cdr3_nt: TGTGCCAGCAGCCCCCCGGGGGGCACATCCACCGGGGAGCTGTTTTTT

v_call: TRBV6-6
d_call: -
clone_size: -
j_call: TRBJ2-3
cdr3_aa: CASSRRQSTDTQYF
cdr3_nt: TGTGCCAGCAGTCGCCGACAGAGCACAGATACGCAGTATTTT

v_call: TRBV27
d_call: TRBD1
clone_size: -
j_call: TRBJ2-1
cdr3_aa: CASSLYRGEGEQFF
cdr3_nt: TGTGCCAGCAGTTTGTACAGGGGTGAGGGAGAGCAGTTCTTC

v_call: TRBV7-8
d_call: -
clone_size: few
j_call: TRBJ2-5
cdr3_aa: CASSLAGGRGVETQYF
cdr3_nt: TGTGCCAGCAGCTTAGCCGGCGGCAGGGGGGTGGAGACCCAGTACTTC

v_call: TRBV10-3
d_call: -
clone_size: -
j_call: TRBJ1-1
cdr3_aa: CAITEGMNTEAFF
cdr3_nt: TGTGCCATCACGGAGGGGATGAACACTGAAGCTTTCTTT

v_call: TRBV4-1
d_call: -
clone_size: -
j_call: TRBJ2-1
cdr3_aa: CASSEGLIRRQRKNEQFF
cdr3_nt: TGCGCCAGCAGCGAAGGGCTAATTCGTCGGCAGAGGAAGAATGAGCAGTTCTTC

v_call: TRBV6-1
d_call: TRBD2
clone_size: -
j_call: TRBJ2-5
cdr3_aa: CAISETTRTSGREETQYF
cdr3_nt: TGTGCCATCAGTGAGACGACTCGGACTAGCGGGAGAGAAGAGACCCAGTACTTC

v_call: TRBV19
d_call: -
clone_size: -
j_call: TRBJ2-7
cdr3_aa: CATPGTSSYEQYF
cdr3_nt: TGTGCCACCCCCGGGACATCCTCCTACGAGCAGTACTTC

v_call: TRBV30
d_call: TRBD2
clone_size: -
j_call: TRBJ2-1
cdr3_aa: CAWNQAGSYNEQFF
cdr3_nt: TGTGCCTGGAATCAAGCGGGATCCTACAATGAGCAGTTCTTC

v_call: TRBV7-9
d_call: -
clone_size: -
j_call: TRBJ2-3
cdr3_aa: CASSLGSPGDTQYF
cdr3_nt: TGTGCCAGCAGCTTAGGAAGCCCGGGGGATACGCAGTATTTT

v_call: TRBV5-6
d_call: -
clone_size: -
j_call: TRBJ2-1
cdr3_aa: CASSLGPGMGYNEQFF
cdr3_nt: TGTGCCAGCAGCTTGGGTCCGGGAATGGGGTACAATGAGCAGTTCTTC

v_call: TRBV4-2
d_call: -
clone_size: -
j_call: TRBJ2-1
cdr3_aa: CASSQDRAGLNEQFF
cdr3_nt: TGTGCCAGCAGCCAAGATCGGGCAGGGCTCAATGAGCAGTTCTTC

v_call: TRBV10-3
d_call: -
clone_size: -
j_call: TRBJ2-7
cdr3_aa: CAISVGSEQYF
cdr3_nt: TGTGCCATCAGTGTGGGGAGCGAGCAGTACTTC

v_call: TRBV4-2
d_call: TRBD2
clone_size: -
j_call: TRBJ2-1
cdr3_aa: CASSQGILAGGPGNEQFF
cdr3_nt: TGTGCCAGCAGCCAAGGTATTTTGGCGGGAGGGCCCGGGAATGAGCAGTTCTTC

v_call: TRBV28
d_call: TRBD2
clone_size: -
j_call: TRBJ2-7
cdr3_aa: CASSTPSGSAYEQYF
cdr3_nt: TGTGCCAGCAGTACACCTAGCGGGTCCGCCTACGAGCAGTACTTC

v_call: TRBV4-1
d_call: TRBD2
clone_size: -
j_call: TRBJ2-7
cdr3_aa: CASTRVGGDEQYF
cdr3_nt: TGCGCCAGTACCCGGGTCGGGGGGGACGAGCAGTACTTC

v_call: TRBV28
d_call: TRBD1
clone_size: -
j_call: TRBJ2-7
cdr3_aa: CASSYSGTGGNEQYF
cdr3_nt: TGTGCCAGCAGTTATTCCGGGACAGGGGGGAACGAGCAGTACTTC

v_call: TRBV28
d_call: TRBD1
clone_size: once
j_call: TRBJ1-2
cdr3_aa: CASSLGQGLVGYTF
cdr3_nt: TGTGCCAGCAGTTTGGGACAGGGTTTAGTTGGCTACACCTTC

v_call: TRBV29-1
d_call: -
clone_size: -
j_call: TRBJ1-2
cdr3_aa: CSVAGNYGYTF
cdr3_nt: TGCAGCGTTGCAGGAAACTATGGCTACACCTTC

v_call: TRBV5-1
d_call: TRBD2
clone_size: once
j_call: TRBJ2-5
cdr3_aa: CASSLAGTTPSETQYF
cdr3_nt: TGCGCCAGCAGCTTGGCCGGGACTACACCCTCGGAGACCCAGTACTTC

v_call: TRBV10-3
d_call: TRBD2
clone_size: -
j_call: TRBJ2-2
cdr3_aa: CAISPGLASGGELFF
cdr3_nt: TGTGCCATCAGCCCGGGACTAGCTAGTGGCGGGGAGCTGTTTTTT

v_call: TRBV5-1
d_call: TRBD1
clone_size: -
j_call: TRBJ2-5
cdr3_aa: CASRKQQGQETQYF
cdr3_nt: TGCGCCAGCAGGAAACAACAGGGGCAAGAGACCCAGTACTTC

v_call: TRBV15
d_call: -
clone_size: few
j_call: TRBJ1-2
cdr3_aa: CATSSQSNYGYTF
cdr3_nt: TGTGCCACCAGCTCCCAGTCTAACTATGGCTACACCTTC

v_call: TRBV4-2
d_call: -
clone_size: -
j_call: TRBJ1-1
cdr3_aa: CASSQEVGRTYGSNTEAFF
cdr3_nt: TGTGCCAGCAGCCAAGAAGTCGGACGGACTTACGGTTCGAACACTGAAGCTTTCTTT

v_call: TRBV5-4
d_call: -
clone_size: -
j_call: TRBJ2-1
cdr3_aa: CASSLEIHDNEQFF
cdr3_nt: TGTGCCAGCAGCTTGGAAATTCATGACAATGAGCAGTTCTTC

v_call: TRBV7-9
d_call: TRBD1
clone_size: -
j_call: TRBJ2-5
cdr3_aa: CASSGRQGHGRIQETQYF
cdr3_nt: TGTGCCAGCAGCGGCAGACAGGGGCATGGGAGAATTCAAGAGACCCAGTACTTC

v_call: TRBV4-2
d_call: TRBD2
clone_size: -
j_call: TRBJ2-3
cdr3_aa: CASSQDRASGITDTQYF
cdr3_nt: TGTGCCAGCAGCCAAGATCGCGCTAGCGGGATCACAGATACGCAGTATTTT

v_call: TRBV4-1
d_call: TRBD2
clone_size: -
j_call: TRBJ2-5
cdr3_aa: CASSQVAGVKTQYF
cdr3_nt: TGCGCCAGCAGCCAGGTAGCGGGAGTGAAGACCCAGTACTTC

v_call: TRBV7-2
d_call: -
clone_size: once
j_call: TRBJ1-4
cdr3_aa: CASSLGVAFNEKLFF
cdr3_nt: TGTGCCAGCAGCTTAGGGGTAGCCTTTAATGAAAAACTGTTTTTT

v_call: TRBV28
d_call: -
clone_size: -
j_call: TRBJ2-7
cdr3_aa: CASSVTNYEQYF
cdr3_nt: TGTGCCAGCAGTGTGACAAACTACGAGCAGTACTTC

v_call: TRBV9
d_call: TRBD2
clone_size: -
j_call: TRBJ2-3
cdr3_aa: CASSLAGGPPTDTQYF
cdr3_nt: TGTGCCAGCAGCCTAGCGGGAGGCCCCCCCACAGATACGCAGTATTTT

v_call: TRBV9
d_call: TRBD2
clone_size: -
j_call: TRBJ2-7
cdr3_aa: CASSRLAGTYEQYF
cdr3_nt: TGTGCCAGCAGCAGACTAGCGGGGACCTACGAGCAGTACTTC

v_call: TRBV6-1
d_call: TRBD1
clone_size: -
j_call: TRBJ1-5
cdr3_aa: CASSGTGGGQPQHF
cdr3_nt: TGTGCCAGCAGTGGGACAGGGGGCGGGCAGCCCCAGCATTTT

v_call: TRBV18
d_call: TRBD1
clone_size: -
j_call: TRBJ1-3
cdr3_aa: CASSKRGTGPSGNTIYF
cdr3_nt: TGTGCCAGCTCCAAAAGGGGGACAGGGCCCTCTGGAAACACCATATATTTT

v_call: TRBV28
d_call: TRBD2
clone_size: -
j_call: TRBJ2-1
cdr3_aa: CASSPLVGGRAAISVNEQFF
cdr3_nt: TGTGCCAGCAGCCCTTTGGTGGGCGGGAGGGCCGCCATCTCCGTCAATGAGCAGTTCTTC

v_call: TRBV11-2
d_call: TRBD1
clone_size: -
j_call: TRBJ2-7
cdr3_aa: CASSLGDRGGEQYF
cdr3_nt: TGTGCCAGCAGCTTAGGGGACAGGGGTGGCGAGCAGTACTTC

v_call: TRBV7-9
d_call: -
clone_size: -
j_call: TRBJ2-1
cdr3_aa: CASSFQAQFNEQFF
cdr3_nt: TGTGCCAGCAGCTTCCAGGCCCAGTTTAATGAGCAGTTCTTC

v_call: TRBV28
d_call: -
clone_size: -
j_call: TRBJ1-5
cdr3_aa: CASGMGNQPQHF
cdr3_nt: TGTGCCTCAGGGATGGGCAATCAGCCCCAGCATTTT

v_call: TRBV28
d_call: -
clone_size: -
j_call: TRBJ1-5
cdr3_aa: CASSFIAWGENQPQHF
cdr3_nt: TGTGCCAGCAGTTTTATAGCCTGGGGGGAAAATCAGCCCCAGCATTTT

v_call: TRBV6-5
d_call: -
clone_size: -
j_call: TRBJ1-1
cdr3_aa: CASSYGGENTEAFF
cdr3_nt: TGTGCCAGCAGTTACGGGGGGGAGAACACTGAAGCTTTCTTT

v_call: TRBV5-1
d_call: -
clone_size: -
j_call: TRBJ2-3
cdr3_aa: CASSLVTVPSTDTQYF
cdr3_nt: TGCGCCAGCAGCTTGGTCACTGTCCCTAGCACAGATACGCAGTATTTT

v_call: TRBV19
d_call: -
clone_size: -
j_call: TRBJ1-1
cdr3_aa: CASSLSRDWDTEAFF
cdr3_nt: TGTGCCAGTAGTCTCTCCAGGGATTGGGACACTGAAGCTTTCTTT

v_call: TRBV30
d_call: TRBD1
clone_size: few
j_call: TRBJ2-7
cdr3_aa: CAAGTGLSYEQYF
cdr3_nt: TGTGCGGCGGGGACAGGTCTATCCTACGAGCAGTACTTC

v_call: TRBV27
d_call: -
clone_size: -
j_call: TRBJ2-7
cdr3_aa: CASSPLGDEQYF
cdr3_nt: TGTGCCAGCAGTCCCTTGGGCGACGAGCAGTACTTC

v_call: TRBV10-2
d_call: TRBD2
clone_size: -
j_call: TRBJ2-4
cdr3_aa: CASSNSGSGNIQYF
cdr3_nt: TGCGCCAGCAGTAATAGCGGGAGCGGGAACATTCAGTACTTC

v_call: TRBV6-4
d_call: -
clone_size: -
j_call: TRBJ1-6
cdr3_aa: CASRQNRDSPLHF
cdr3_nt: TGTGCCAGCAGGCAAAACAGGGATTCACCCCTCCACTTT

v_call: TRBV28
d_call: -
clone_size: -
j_call: TRBJ2-7
cdr3_aa: CASSFPLYSYEQYF
cdr3_nt: TGTGCCAGCAGTTTTCCCCTTTATTCCTACGAGCAGTACTTC

v_call: TRBV11-2
d_call: TRBD2
clone_size: -
j_call: TRBJ2-1
cdr3_aa: CASSPLAGEGEQFF
cdr3_nt: TGTGCCAGCAGCCCCCTGGCGGGGGAGGGTGAGCAGTTCTTC